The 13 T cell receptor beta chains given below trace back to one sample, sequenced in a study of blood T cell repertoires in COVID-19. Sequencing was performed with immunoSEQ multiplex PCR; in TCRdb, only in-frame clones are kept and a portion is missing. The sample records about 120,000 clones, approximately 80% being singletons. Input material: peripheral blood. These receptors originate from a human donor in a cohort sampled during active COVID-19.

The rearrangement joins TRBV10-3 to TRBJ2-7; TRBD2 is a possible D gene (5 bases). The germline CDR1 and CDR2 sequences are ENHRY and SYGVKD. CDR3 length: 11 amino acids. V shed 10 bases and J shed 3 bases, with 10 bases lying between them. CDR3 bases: TGTGCCAACGGAGGCCGCTACGAGCAGTACTTC. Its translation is CANGGRYEQYF.

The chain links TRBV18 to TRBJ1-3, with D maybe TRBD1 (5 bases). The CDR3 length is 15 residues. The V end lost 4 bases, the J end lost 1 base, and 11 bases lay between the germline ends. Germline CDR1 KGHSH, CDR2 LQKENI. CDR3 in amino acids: CASSLGRDSGNTIYF. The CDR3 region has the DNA TGTGCCAGCTCACTCGGCAGGGATTCTGGAAACACCATATATTTT.

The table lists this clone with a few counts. In DNA form, the CDR3 reads TGTGCCAGCAGCTGGGACAGTGCGGGCTATGGCTACACCTTC. This codes for CASSWDSAGYGYTF. This sequence joins TRBV7-2 and TRBJ1-2, with 7 bases identical to TRBD1. Germline V gene data show CDR1 as SGHTA and CDR2 as FQGNSA. This CDR3 has 14 residues. The V and J ends lost 4 bases and 4 bases, in that order; junction bases with no gene match: 6.

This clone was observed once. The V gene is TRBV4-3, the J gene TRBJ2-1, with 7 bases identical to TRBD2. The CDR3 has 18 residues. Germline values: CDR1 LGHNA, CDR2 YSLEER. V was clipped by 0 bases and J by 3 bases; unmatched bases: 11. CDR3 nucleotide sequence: TGCGCCAGCAGCCAAGACCCCGTGGGAGCGGGGCTCTACAATGAGCAGTTCTTC. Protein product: CASSQDPVGAGLYNEQFF.

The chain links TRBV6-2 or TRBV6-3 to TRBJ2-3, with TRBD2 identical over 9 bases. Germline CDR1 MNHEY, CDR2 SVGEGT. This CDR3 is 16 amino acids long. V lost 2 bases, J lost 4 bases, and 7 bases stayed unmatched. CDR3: CASSYSGSGGPDTQYF. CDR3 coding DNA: TGTGCCAGCAGTTACAGTGGTAGCGGGGGCCCAGATACGCAGTATTTT.

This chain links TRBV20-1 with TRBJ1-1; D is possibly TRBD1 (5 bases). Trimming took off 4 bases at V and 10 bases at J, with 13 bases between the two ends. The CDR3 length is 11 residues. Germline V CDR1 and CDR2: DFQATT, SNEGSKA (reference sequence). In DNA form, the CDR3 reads TGCAGTGCTATAGCGGGAAGGGGAGCTTTCTTT. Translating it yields CSAIAGRGAFF.

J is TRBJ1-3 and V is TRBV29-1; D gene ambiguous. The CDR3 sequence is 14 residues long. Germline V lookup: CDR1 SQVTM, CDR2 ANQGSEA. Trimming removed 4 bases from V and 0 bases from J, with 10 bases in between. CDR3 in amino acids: CSVGWESSGNTIYF. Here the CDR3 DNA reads TGCAGCGTTGGGTGGGAGAGCTCTGGAAACACCATATATTTT.

CDR3 residues: CASSPRFGTGEKLFF. Written as DNA, the CDR3 is TGTGCCAGCAGCCCGCGATTTGGGACAGGGGAAAAACTGTTTTTT. This sequence joins TRBV9 and TRBJ1-4; 9 bases are shared with TRBD1. With V trimmed by 4 bases and J by 8 bases, 9 bases remained unmatched. The V gene's germline CDR1 is SGDLS and CDR2 YYNGEE. This CDR3 region has 15 residues.

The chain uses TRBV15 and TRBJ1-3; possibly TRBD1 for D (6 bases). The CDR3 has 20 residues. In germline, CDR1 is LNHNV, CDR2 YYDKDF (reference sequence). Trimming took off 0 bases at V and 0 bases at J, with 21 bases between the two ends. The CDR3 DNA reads TGTGCCACCAGCAGAGATCTGCGCCTACTTGACAGGAACTCTGGAAACACCATATATTTT. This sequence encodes CATSRDLRLLDRNSGNTIYF.

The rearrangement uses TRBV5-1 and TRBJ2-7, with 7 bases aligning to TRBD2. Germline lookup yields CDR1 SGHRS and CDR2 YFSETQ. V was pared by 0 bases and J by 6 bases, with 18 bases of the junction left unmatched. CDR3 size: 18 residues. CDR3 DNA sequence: TGCGCCAGCAGCTTGGCGGGGCAGGGAGGGGTAGAAGGACGCGAGCAGTACTTC. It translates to CASSLAGQGGVEGREQYF.

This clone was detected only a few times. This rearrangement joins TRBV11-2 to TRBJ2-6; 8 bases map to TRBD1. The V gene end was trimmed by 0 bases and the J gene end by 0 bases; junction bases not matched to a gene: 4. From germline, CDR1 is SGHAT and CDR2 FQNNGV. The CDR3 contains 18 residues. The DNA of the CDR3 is TGTGCCAGCAGCTTAGATCAGGGGGCATACTCTGGGGCCAACGTCCTGACTTTC. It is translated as CASSLDQGAYSGANVLTF.

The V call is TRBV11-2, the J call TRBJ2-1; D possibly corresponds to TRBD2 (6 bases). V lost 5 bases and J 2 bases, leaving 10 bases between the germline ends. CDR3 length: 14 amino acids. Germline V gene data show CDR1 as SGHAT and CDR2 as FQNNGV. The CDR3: CASSLAGPYNEQFF. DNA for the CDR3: TGTGCCAGCAGCCTCGCGGGGCCCTACAATGAGCAGTTCTTC.

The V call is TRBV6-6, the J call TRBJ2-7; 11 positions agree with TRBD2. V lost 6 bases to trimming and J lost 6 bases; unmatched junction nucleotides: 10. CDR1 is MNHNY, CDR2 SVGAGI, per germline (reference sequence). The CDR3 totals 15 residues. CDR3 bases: TGTGCCAGCAGCCAACGACTAGCGGGGTCCGTCGAGCAGTACTTC. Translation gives CASSQRLAGSVEQYF.